This T cell receptor beta chain appears in the sequencing data of a study of T cell changes during pregnancy in multiple sclerosis. CDR1 is SGDLS, CDR2 YYNGEE, per germline. V was pared by 2 bases and J by 5 bases, with 1 base of the junction left unmatched. CDR3 length: 12 amino acids. The repertoire was sequenced with immunoSEQ multiplex PCR; TCRdb's copy has only in-frame clones and lacks some. The table lists over 9,000 clones, 75% to 85% of them singletons. The receptor's source is a female donor in good health, enrolled as a control in a pregnancy study. This sample comprised CD8+ T cells from peripheral blood mononuclear cells, obtained in the third trimester of pregnancy. V is TRBV9 and J is TRBJ2-7, with 7 bases identical to TRBD2. The CDR3 nucleotides read TGTGCCAGCAGCGTGCGGGGGAACGAGCAGTACTTC. This translates into CASSVRGNEQYF.